Listed below are T cell receptor beta chains from one sample, sequenced in a study of T-cell reconstitution after alpha-beta-depleted transplantation in children. TCRdb itself ran the PCR reads through MiXCR, one entry per CDR3 protein. The repertoire holds about 270,000 distinct CDR3 sequences, with 9.5% to 10% as singletons. This material consisted of PBMCs from the stem cell graft donor, taken from the stem cell graft. Receptors originate from a human donor who donated a stem cell graft to a child with SCID. Both conserved end residues are part of each CDR3. Fields, in order: CDR3 length, clone size, V gene, D gene, J gene, CDR3 DNA, CDR3 protein. A D gene is named only where the DNA matches it firmly. Only some rows state a clone size, as once, few, many or a class for expanded clones.

len: 14; abundance: .; v_gene: TRBV5-1; d_gene: .; j_gene: TRBJ1-1; CDR3nt: TGCGCCAGCAGCATAGACAGGTCGAACACTGAAGCTTTCTTT; CDR3aa: CASSIDRSNTEAFF
len: 16; abundance: .; v_gene: TRBV5-1; d_gene: TRBD1; j_gene: TRBJ2-3; CDR3nt: TGCGCCAGCAGCTTGGCCCCGGGACAGGGGGCAGATACGCAGTATTTT; CDR3aa: CASSLAPGQGADTQYF
len: 15; abundance: few; v_gene: TRBV3-1; d_gene: .; j_gene: TRBJ2-3; CDR3nt: TGTGCCACCAGCAAGCAGGGGACTGGGACACATACGCAGTATTTT; CDR3aa: CATSKQGTGTHTQYF
len: 17; abundance: .; v_gene: TRBV7-9; d_gene: TRBD2; j_gene: TRBJ2-1; CDR3nt: TGTGCCAGCAGCTCCCAGGGACTAGCGGGGGACTACAATGAGCAGTTCTTC; CDR3aa: CASSSQGLAGDYNEQFF
len: 16; abundance: many; v_gene: TRBV5-1; d_gene: TRBD1; j_gene: TRBJ2-2; CDR3nt: TGCGCCAGCAGCTTGGGGGACAGGGAGAACACCGGGGAGCTGTTTTTT; CDR3aa: CASSLGDRENTGELFF
len: 13; abundance: .; v_gene: TRBV2; d_gene: TRBD1; j_gene: TRBJ2-3; CDR3nt: TGTGCCAGCAAGCGGACAGGGACAGATACGCAGTATTTT; CDR3aa: CASKRTGTDTQYF
len: 16; abundance: few; v_gene: TRBV7-6; d_gene: .; j_gene: TRBJ2-7; CDR3nt: TGTGCCAGCAGCCCATCACCTAGGGGGAAAACCTACGAGCAGTACTTC; CDR3aa: CASSPSPRGKTYEQYF
len: 14; abundance: many; v_gene: TRBV6-1; d_gene: TRBD1; j_gene: TRBJ2-3; CDR3nt: TGTGCCAGCAGTCCTGGACAGGGCCCAGATACGCAGTATTTT; CDR3aa: CASSPGQGPDTQYF
len: 15; abundance: many; v_gene: TRBV5-1; d_gene: TRBD2; j_gene: TRBJ2-1; CDR3nt: TGCGCCAGCAGCTTGGGACCGGGACTAGCCAATGAGCAGTTCTTC; CDR3aa: CASSLGPGLANEQFF
len: 13; abundance: many; v_gene: TRBV5-8; d_gene: .; j_gene: TRBJ2-5; CDR3nt: TGTGCCAGCAGCAGCAGCCTCCGAGAGACCCAGTACTTC; CDR3aa: CASSSSLRETQYF
len: 16; abundance: many; v_gene: TRBV2; d_gene: .; j_gene: TRBJ1-2; CDR3nt: TGTGCCAGCGGAGCGCCGACGGATTTAGCTAACTATGGCTACACCTTC; CDR3aa: CASGAPTDLANYGYTF
len: 15; abundance: .; v_gene: TRBV12-3/TRBV12-4; d_gene: .; j_gene: TRBJ1-1; CDR3nt: TGTGCCAGCAGTTTAGTCCCAAAGGGGAACACTGAAGCTTTCTTT; CDR3aa: CASSLVPKGNTEAFF
len: 14; abundance: .; v_gene: TRBV12-5; d_gene: .; j_gene: TRBJ1-2; CDR3nt: TGTGCTAGTGGTCCGCACGAGGGGAACTATGGCTACACCTTC; CDR3aa: CASGPHEGNYGYTF
len: 16; abundance: .; v_gene: TRBV18; d_gene: .; j_gene: TRBJ2-7; CDR3nt: TGTGCCAGCTCACCACCGGGGCTGGGGAGCGGCTACGAGCAGTACTTC; CDR3aa: CASSPPGLGSGYEQYF
len: 18; abundance: .; v_gene: TRBV6-5; d_gene: .; j_gene: TRBJ1-6; CDR3nt: TGTGCCAGCAGTTACTCGATTCGGGGGAGCTCCTATAATTCACCCCTCCACTTT; CDR3aa: CASSYSIRGSSYNSPLHF
len: 15; abundance: many; v_gene: TRBV5-1; d_gene: TRBD1; j_gene: TRBJ1-6; CDR3nt: TGCGCCAGCAGCTTGGCCTCGGGACAGTATTCACCCCTCCACTTT; CDR3aa: CASSLASGQYSPLHF
len: 15; abundance: many; v_gene: TRBV3-1; d_gene: TRBD1; j_gene: TRBJ1-1; CDR3nt: TGTGCCAGCAGCCAAAACACAGGGGCGGGCACTGAAGCTTTCTTT; CDR3aa: CASSQNTGAGTEAFF
len: 16; abundance: .; v_gene: TRBV7-9; d_gene: .; j_gene: TRBJ2-7; CDR3nt: TGTGCCAGCAGCGGATCCAGGGAGAAGTGGGCCTACGAGCAGTACTTC; CDR3aa: CASSGSREKWAYEQYF
len: 14; abundance: few; v_gene: TRBV9; d_gene: TRBD2; j_gene: TRBJ2-1; CDR3nt: TGTGCCAGCACCGTCGTTGCTAGCGGCAATGAGCAGTTCTTC; CDR3aa: CASTVVASGNEQFF
len: 14; abundance: .; v_gene: TRBV12-3/TRBV12-4; d_gene: .; j_gene: TRBJ1-2; CDR3nt: TGTGCCAGCAGGGAGACAGGACAGAACTATGGCTACACCTTC; CDR3aa: CASRETGQNYGYTF
len: 15; abundance: many; v_gene: TRBV3-1; d_gene: TRBD1; j_gene: TRBJ1-2; CDR3nt: TGTGCCAGCAGCCTCCGGGACAGGCTCCTCTATGGCTACACCTTC; CDR3aa: CASSLRDRLLYGYTF
len: 14; abundance: few; v_gene: TRBV6-5; d_gene: .; j_gene: TRBJ2-7; CDR3nt: TGTGCCAGCAGTTACCTTGGAGGGAAAAGCGAGCAGTACTTC; CDR3aa: CASSYLGGKSEQYF
len: 14; abundance: few; v_gene: TRBV5-1; d_gene: .; j_gene: TRBJ2-1; CDR3nt: TGCGCCAGCAGTTTTGGACAGTCTCTCGATGAGCAGTTCTTC; CDR3aa: CASSFGQSLDEQFF
len: 15; abundance: many; v_gene: TRBV4-2; d_gene: .; j_gene: TRBJ2-1; CDR3nt: TGTGCCAGCAGCCAAGATATTACGAGTACAAATGAGCAGTTCTTC; CDR3aa: CASSQDITSTNEQFF
len: 15; abundance: few; v_gene: TRBV7-3; d_gene: .; j_gene: TRBJ2-3; CDR3nt: TGTGCCAGCAGCTTAAGGGGGGGCTGGGCAGATACGCAGTATTTT; CDR3aa: CASSLRGGWADTQYF
len: 14; abundance: few; v_gene: TRBV5-1; d_gene: TRBD2; j_gene: TRBJ2-7; CDR3nt: TGCGCCAGCAGCTCCGGACTAGCGGATTACGAGCAGTACTTC; CDR3aa: CASSSGLADYEQYF
len: 14; abundance: few; v_gene: TRBV4-1; d_gene: .; j_gene: TRBJ1-1; CDR3nt: TGCGCCAGCAGCCAAGGGGGCGCGAGCACTGAAGCTTTCTTT; CDR3aa: CASSQGGASTEAFF
len: 14; abundance: few; v_gene: TRBV7-9; d_gene: TRBD1; j_gene: TRBJ2-3; CDR3nt: TGTGCCAGCAGCTTAGCGGGGACAGAATCTACGCAGTATTTT; CDR3aa: CASSLAGTESTQYF
len: 17; abundance: few; v_gene: TRBV11-2; d_gene: TRBD2; j_gene: TRBJ2-5; CDR3nt: TGTGCCAGCACCCAACCCGGGACTAGTCCGTACCAAGAGACCCAGTACTTC; CDR3aa: CASTQPGTSPYQETQYF
len: 14; abundance: .; v_gene: TRBV5-1; d_gene: .; j_gene: TRBJ1-5; CDR3nt: TGCGCCAGCAGCCTGGAGGGGGGCGCTCAGCCCCAGCATTTT; CDR3aa: CASSLEGGAQPQHF
len: 13; abundance: few; v_gene: TRBV20-1; d_gene: .; j_gene: TRBJ1-2; CDR3nt: TGCAGTGCCGGGACGGCCGGCCCTTATGGCTACACCTTC; CDR3aa: CSAGTAGPYGYTF
len: 15; abundance: few; v_gene: TRBV6-1; d_gene: .; j_gene: TRBJ1-1; CDR3nt: TGTGCCAGCAAGACGAAAATGACAGGTAACACTGAAGCTTTCTTT; CDR3aa: CASKTKMTGNTEAFF
len: 11; abundance: few; v_gene: TRBV5-6; d_gene: .; j_gene: TRBJ1-1; CDR3nt: TGTGCCAGCAGCTTGATTGTTGAAGCTTTCTTT; CDR3aa: CASSLIVEAFF
len: 12; abundance: many; v_gene: TRBV7-6; d_gene: .; j_gene: TRBJ2-2; CDR3nt: TGTGCCAGCACCCAAAACACCGGGGAGCTGTTTTTT; CDR3aa: CASTQNTGELFF
len: 15; abundance: .; v_gene: TRBV5-1; d_gene: TRBD1; j_gene: TRBJ1-1; CDR3nt: TGCGCCAGCAGCTTGACACCGGGACAGGCGTCTGAAGCTTTCTTT; CDR3aa: CASSLTPGQASEAFF
len: 15; abundance: few; v_gene: TRBV20-1; d_gene: TRBD2; j_gene: TRBJ2-3; CDR3nt: TGCAGTGCTCGAACTAGCGGGGGGGGGTCAGATACGCAGTATTTT; CDR3aa: CSARTSGGGSDTQYF
len: 16; abundance: .; v_gene: TRBV10-2; d_gene: .; j_gene: TRBJ1-5; CDR3nt: TGCGCCAGCAGTGAAATTGGGGGGGCAGCCAATCAGCCCCAGCATTTT; CDR3aa: CASSEIGGAANQPQHF
len: 13; abundance: .; v_gene: TRBV18; d_gene: .; j_gene: TRBJ2-7; CDR3nt: TGTGCCAGCTCACCATACAGCTCCTACGAGCAGTACTTC; CDR3aa: CASSPYSSYEQYF
len: 13; abundance: .; v_gene: TRBV7-7; d_gene: .; j_gene: TRBJ2-3; CDR3nt: TGTGCCAGCAGCCCAAACAGGGCAGATACGCAGTATTTT; CDR3aa: CASSPNRADTQYF
len: 15; abundance: .; v_gene: TRBV7-3; d_gene: TRBD2; j_gene: TRBJ2-5; CDR3nt: TGTGCCAGCACCCAAGCGGGGGGTTCACAAGAGACCCAGTACTTC; CDR3aa: CASTQAGGSQETQYF
len: 14; abundance: many; v_gene: TRBV20-1; d_gene: TRBD2; j_gene: TRBJ2-1; CDR3nt: TGCAGTGCTAGAAGCCAGCGGGGGGTCGATGAGCAGTTCTTC; CDR3aa: CSARSQRGVDEQFF
len: 16; abundance: few; v_gene: TRBV3-1; d_gene: .; j_gene: TRBJ2-2; CDR3nt: TGTGCCAGCAGCCAAGATTCGGGCAGGGAGGCCGGGGAGCTGTTTTTT; CDR3aa: CASSQDSGREAGELFF
len: 11; abundance: many; v_gene: TRBV5-1; d_gene: .; j_gene: TRBJ2-1; CDR3nt: TGCGCCAGCAGCTTGGCAAATGAGCAGTTCTTC; CDR3aa: CASSLANEQFF
len: 14; abundance: .; v_gene: TRBV7-6; d_gene: .; j_gene: TRBJ2-7; CDR3nt: TGTGCCAGCAGCTTAGCTGGCAGGGACTACGAGCAGTACTTC; CDR3aa: CASSLAGRDYEQYF
len: 13; abundance: .; v_gene: TRBV7-6; d_gene: .; j_gene: TRBJ2-7; CDR3nt: TGTGCCAGCAGCTTTGCAGAAAAGTACGAGCAGTACTTC; CDR3aa: CASSFAEKYEQYF